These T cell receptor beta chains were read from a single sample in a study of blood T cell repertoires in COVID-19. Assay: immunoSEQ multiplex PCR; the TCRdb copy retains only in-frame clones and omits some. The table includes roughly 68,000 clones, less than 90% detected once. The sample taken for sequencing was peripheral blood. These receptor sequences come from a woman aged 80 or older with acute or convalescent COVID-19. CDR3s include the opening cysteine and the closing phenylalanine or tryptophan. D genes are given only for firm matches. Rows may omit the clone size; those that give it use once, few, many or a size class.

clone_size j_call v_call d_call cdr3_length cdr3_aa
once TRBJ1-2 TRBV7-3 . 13 CASSPLTVYGYTF
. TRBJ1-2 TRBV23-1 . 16 CASSQSGRAGGSGYTF
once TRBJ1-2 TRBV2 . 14 CASSEGGAFYGYTF
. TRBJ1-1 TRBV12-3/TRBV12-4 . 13 CASSFRGTAEAFF
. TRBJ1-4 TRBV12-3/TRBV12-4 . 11 CASSFREKLFF
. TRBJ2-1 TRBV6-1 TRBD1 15 CASSGRDRGVDEQFF
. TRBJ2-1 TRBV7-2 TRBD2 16 CASSLARLAGGDEQFF
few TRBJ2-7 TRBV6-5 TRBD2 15 CASSPRGGASYEQYF
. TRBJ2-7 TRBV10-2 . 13 CASSEVQAYEQYF
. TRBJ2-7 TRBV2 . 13 CASRRDWNAEQYF
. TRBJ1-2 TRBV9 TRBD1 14 CASSEQGANYGYTF
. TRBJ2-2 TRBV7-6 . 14 CASSLATRAGELFF
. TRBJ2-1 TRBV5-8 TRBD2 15 CASSYGLAGRPEQFF
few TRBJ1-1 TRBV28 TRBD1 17 CASSADRGRLMNTEAFF
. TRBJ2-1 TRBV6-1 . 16 CASSDFGRGMRDEQFF
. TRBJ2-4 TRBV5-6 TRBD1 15 CASSLQGAVQNIQYF
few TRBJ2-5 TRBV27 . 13 CASSGQHQETQYF
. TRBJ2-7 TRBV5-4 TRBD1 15 CASSSRTGLEGEQYF
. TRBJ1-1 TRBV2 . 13 CASRTGRTTEAFF
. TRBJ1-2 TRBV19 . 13 CASSLDNNYGYTF
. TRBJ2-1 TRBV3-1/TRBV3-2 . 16 CASSLLPQGGGNEQFF
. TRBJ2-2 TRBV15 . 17 CATSRGRWERNTGELFF
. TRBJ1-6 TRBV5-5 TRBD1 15 CASSFGTGLNSPLHF
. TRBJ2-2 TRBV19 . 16 CASSIGSWNRAGELFF
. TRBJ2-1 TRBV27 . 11 CASSGGQEQFF
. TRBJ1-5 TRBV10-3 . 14 CAISEAGSNQPQHF
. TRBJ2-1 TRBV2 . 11 CASSNYNEQFF
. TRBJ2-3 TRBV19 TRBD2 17 CASSIMGLAGVTDTQYF
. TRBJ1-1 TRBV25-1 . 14 CASSELGRTSEAFF
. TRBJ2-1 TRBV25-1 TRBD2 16 CASSVLGLAGDNEQFF